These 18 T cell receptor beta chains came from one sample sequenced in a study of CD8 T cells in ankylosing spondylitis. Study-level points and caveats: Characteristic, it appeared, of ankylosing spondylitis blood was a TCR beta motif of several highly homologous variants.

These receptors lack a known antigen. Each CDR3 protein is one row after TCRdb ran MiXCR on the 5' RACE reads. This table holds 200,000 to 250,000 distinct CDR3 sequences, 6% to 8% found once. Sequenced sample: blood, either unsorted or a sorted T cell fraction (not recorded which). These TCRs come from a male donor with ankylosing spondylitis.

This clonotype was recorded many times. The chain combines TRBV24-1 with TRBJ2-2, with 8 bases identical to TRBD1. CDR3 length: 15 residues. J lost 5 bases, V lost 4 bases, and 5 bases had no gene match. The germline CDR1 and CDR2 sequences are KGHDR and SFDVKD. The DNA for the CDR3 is TGTGCCACCAGTGAACCGGGACAGGATACCGGGGAGCTGTTTTTT. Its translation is CATSEPGQDTGELFF.

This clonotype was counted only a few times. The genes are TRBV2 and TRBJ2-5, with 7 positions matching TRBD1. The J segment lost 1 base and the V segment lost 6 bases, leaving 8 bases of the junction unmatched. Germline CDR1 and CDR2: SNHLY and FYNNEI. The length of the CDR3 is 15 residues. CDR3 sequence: CASRAEGDSQETQYF. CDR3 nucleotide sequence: TGTGCCAGCAGGGCGGAAGGGGACAGCCAAGAGACCCAGTACTTC.

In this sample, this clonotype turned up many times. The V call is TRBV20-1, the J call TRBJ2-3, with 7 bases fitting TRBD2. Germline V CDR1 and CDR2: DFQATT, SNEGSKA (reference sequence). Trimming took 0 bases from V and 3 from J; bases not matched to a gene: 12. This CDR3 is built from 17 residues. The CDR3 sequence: CSARDGDPGLNTDTQYF. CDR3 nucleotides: TGCAGTGCTAGAGATGGGGACCCGGGACTAAATACAGATACGCAGTATTTT.

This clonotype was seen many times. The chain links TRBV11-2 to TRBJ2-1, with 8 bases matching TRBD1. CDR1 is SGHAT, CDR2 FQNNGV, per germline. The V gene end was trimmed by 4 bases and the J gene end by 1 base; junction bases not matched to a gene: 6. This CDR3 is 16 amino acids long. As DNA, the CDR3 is TGTGCCAGCAGCTGGTTCCGGGACAGGTCCTACAATGAGCAGTTCTTC. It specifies CASSWFRDRSYNEQFF.

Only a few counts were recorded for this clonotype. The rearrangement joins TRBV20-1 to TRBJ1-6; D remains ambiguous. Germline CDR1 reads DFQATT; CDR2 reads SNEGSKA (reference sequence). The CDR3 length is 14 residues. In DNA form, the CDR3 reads TGCAGCGAGAGGAGGCAGCCCTATAATTCACCCCTCCACTTT. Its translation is CSERRQPYNSPLHF.

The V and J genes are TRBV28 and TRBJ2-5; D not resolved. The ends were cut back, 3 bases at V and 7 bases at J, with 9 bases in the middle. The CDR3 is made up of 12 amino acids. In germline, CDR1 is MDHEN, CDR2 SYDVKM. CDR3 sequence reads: CASSLKGGTQYF. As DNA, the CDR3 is TGTGCCAGCAGTTTGAAGGGCGGGACCCAGTACTTC.

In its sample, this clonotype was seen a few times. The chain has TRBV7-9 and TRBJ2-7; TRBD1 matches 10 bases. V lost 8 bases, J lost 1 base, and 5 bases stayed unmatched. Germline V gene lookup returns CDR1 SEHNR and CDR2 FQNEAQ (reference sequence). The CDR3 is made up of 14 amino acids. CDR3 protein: CASERTGGSYEQYF. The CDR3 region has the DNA TGTGCCAGCGAAAGGACAGGGGGTTCCTACGAGCAGTACTTC.

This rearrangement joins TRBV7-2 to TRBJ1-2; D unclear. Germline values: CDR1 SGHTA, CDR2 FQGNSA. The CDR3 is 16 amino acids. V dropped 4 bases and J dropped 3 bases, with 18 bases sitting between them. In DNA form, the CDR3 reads TGTGCCAGCAGCTCTTCCGCCCGATTGGGGTACTATGGCTACACCTTC. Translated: CASSSSARLGYYGYTF.

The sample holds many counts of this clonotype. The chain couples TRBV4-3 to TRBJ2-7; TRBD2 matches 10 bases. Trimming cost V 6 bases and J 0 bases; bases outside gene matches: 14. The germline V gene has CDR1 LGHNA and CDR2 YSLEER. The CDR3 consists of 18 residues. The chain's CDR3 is CASSPAYLGTSVSYEQYF. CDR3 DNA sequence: TGCGCCAGCAGTCCTGCCTACCTCGGGACTAGCGTCTCCTACGAGCAGTACTTC.

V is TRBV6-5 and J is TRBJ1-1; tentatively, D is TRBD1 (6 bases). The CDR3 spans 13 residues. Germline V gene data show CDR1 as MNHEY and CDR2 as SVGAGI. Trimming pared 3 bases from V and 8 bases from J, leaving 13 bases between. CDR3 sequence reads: CASSYFQGREAFF. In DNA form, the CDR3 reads TGTGCCAGCAGTTATTTTCAGGGGCGGGAAGCTTTCTTT.

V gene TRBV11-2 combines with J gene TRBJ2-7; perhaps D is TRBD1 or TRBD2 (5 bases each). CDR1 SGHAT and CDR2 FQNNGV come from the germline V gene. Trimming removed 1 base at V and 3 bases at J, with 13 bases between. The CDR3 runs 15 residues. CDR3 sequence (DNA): TGTGCCAGCAGCTTAGGGGACGGATCGATCTACGAGCAGTACTTC. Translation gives CASSLGDGSIYEQYF.

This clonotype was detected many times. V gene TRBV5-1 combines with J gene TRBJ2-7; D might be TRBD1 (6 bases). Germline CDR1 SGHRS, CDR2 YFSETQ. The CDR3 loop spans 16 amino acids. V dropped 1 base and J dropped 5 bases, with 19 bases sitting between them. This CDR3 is CASSLFGGRELHEQYF. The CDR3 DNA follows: TGCGCCAGCAGCTTGTTTGGGGGCAGGGAGCTACACGAGCAGTACTTC.

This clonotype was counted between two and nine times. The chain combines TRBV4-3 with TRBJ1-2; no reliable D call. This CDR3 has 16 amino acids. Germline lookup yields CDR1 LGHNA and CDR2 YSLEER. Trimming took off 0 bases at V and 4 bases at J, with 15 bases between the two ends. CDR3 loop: CASSQDSPPHPYGYTF. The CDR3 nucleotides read TGCGCCAGCAGCCAAGATTCGCCTCCACACCCCTATGGCTACACCTTC.

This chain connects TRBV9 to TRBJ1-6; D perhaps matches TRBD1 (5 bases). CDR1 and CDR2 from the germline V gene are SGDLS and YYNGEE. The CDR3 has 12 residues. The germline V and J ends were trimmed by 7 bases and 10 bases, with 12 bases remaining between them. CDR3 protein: CASGGGGSPLHF. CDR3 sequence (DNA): TGTGCCAGCGGGGGAGGAGGGTCACCCCTCCACTTT.

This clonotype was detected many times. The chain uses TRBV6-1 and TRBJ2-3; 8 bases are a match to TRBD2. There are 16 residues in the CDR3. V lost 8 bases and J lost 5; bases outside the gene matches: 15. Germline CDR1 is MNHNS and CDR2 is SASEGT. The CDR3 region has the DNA TGTGCCAGCCAGAGGGGCGGGAGGCCCGATAAAGATACGCAGTATTTT. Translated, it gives CASQRGGRPDKDTQYF.

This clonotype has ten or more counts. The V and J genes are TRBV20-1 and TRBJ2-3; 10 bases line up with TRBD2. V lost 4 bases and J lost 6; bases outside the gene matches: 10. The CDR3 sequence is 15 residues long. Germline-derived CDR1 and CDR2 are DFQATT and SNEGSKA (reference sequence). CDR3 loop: CSAIRASGRSDTQYF. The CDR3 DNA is TGCAGTGCTATACGGGCTAGCGGGAGAAGCGATACGCAGTATTTT.

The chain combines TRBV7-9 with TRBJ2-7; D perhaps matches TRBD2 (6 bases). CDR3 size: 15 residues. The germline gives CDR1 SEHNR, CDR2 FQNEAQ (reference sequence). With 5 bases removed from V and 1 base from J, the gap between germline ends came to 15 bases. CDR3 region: CASSPSMTRSYEQYF. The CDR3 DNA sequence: TGTGCCAGCAGCCCAAGCATGACTAGGTCCTACGAGCAGTACTTC.

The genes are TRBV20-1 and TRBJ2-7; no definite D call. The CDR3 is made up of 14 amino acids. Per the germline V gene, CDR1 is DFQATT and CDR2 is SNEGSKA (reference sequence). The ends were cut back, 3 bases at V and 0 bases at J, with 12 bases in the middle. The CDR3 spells CSASSYTNSYEQYF. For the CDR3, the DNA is TGCAGTGCTAGCTCCTATACAAACTCCTACGAGCAGTACTTC.